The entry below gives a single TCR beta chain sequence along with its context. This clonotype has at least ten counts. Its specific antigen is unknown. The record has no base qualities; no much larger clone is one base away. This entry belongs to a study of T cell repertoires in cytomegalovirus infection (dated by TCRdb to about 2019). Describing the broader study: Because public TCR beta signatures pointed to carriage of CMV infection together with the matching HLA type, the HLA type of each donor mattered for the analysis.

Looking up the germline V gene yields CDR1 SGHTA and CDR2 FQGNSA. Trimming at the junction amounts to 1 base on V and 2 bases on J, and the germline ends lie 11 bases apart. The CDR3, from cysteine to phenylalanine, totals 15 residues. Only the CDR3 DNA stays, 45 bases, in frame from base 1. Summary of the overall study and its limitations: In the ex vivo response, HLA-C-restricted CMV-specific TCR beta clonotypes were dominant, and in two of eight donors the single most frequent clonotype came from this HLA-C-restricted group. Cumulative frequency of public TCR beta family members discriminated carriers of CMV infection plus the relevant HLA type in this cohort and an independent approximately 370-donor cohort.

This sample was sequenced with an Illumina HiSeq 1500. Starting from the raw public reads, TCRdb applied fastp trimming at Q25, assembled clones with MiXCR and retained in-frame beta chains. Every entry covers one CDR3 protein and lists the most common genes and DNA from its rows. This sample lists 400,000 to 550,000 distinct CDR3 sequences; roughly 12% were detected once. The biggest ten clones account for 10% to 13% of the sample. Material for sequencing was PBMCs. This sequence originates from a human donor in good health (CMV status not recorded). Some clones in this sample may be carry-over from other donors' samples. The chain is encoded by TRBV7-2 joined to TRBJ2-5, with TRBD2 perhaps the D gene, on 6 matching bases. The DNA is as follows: TGTGCCAGCAGCTTAGGAGTCGGGGGACAAGAGACCCAGTACTTC. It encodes CASSLGVGGQETQYF.